This passage covers 28 T cell receptor beta chains from one sample sequenced in a study of beta chain features in type 1 diabetes. TCRB transcripts that were expressed got sequenced, as all of the isolated RNA had been reverse transcribed. The method was immunoSEQ multiplex PCR; TCRdb's version includes in-frame clones alone and lacks a portion of them. In the table there are around 280,000 clones, approximately 8.1% of which are singletons. Sequencing was performed on central memory CD4+ T cells from blood. These receptor sequences come from a woman between 18 and 30 years old in good health.

The V gene is TRBV7-2, the J gene TRBJ2-3; no clear D gene. CDR3 length: 15 amino acids. Germline V gene sequence: CDR1 SGHTA, CDR2 FQGNSA. The germline V and J ends were trimmed by 4 bases and 3 bases, with 14 bases remaining between them. Written as DNA, the CDR3 is TGTGCCAGCAGCTCAACCCTAGTTCGTACAGATACGCAGTATTTT. Its protein is CASSSTLVRTDTQYF.

This chain uses TRBV5-1 with TRBJ2-3; unclear D gene. Per the germline V gene, CDR1 is SGHRS and CDR2 is YFSETQ. CDR3 length equals 16 residues. V was trimmed by 0 bases and J by 0 bases, leaving 11 bases between them. CDR3 nucleotides: TGCGCCAGCAGCTTGGAGGCCTCGACTAGCACAGATACGCAGTATTTT. Protein: CASSLEASTSTDTQYF.

Concerning this clone: Other DNA sequences in the same sample also yield this CDR3. The chain uses TRBV12-5 and TRBJ1-2; D is undetermined. Germline-derived CDR1 and CDR2 are LGHNT and FRNRAP. Trimming removed 1 base at V and 5 bases at J, with 2 bases between. This CDR3 comprises 11 residues. The CDR3 loop reads CASGLGYGYTF. The CDR3, as DNA: TGTGCTAGTGGTTTGGGGTATGGCTACACCTTC. Together with reference TRBV12-5 and TRBJ1-2, the CDR3 gives the full variable domain: DARVTQTPRHKVTEMGQEVTMRCQPILGHNTVFWYRQTMMQGLELLAYFRNRAPLDDSGMPKDRFSAEMPDATLATLKIQPSEPRDSAVYFCASGLGYGYTFGSGTRLTVV.

The CDR3 region is CASNVGRGQGDTQYF. The CDR3 DNA sequence: TGTGCCAGCAATGTTGGCAGGGGGCAGGGAGATACGCAGTATTTT. This sequence joins TRBV5-4 and TRBJ2-3, with 8 bases fitting TRBD1. Losses at the gene ends were 6 bases for V and 5 bases for J; bases not matched to a gene: 11. The germline V gene has CDR1 SGHNT and CDR2 YYREEE (reference sequence). The CDR3 contains 15 residues. The full variable domain, in which reference TRBV5-4 and TRBJ2-3 provide the parts outside the CDR3, is ETGVTQSPTHLIKTRGQQVTLRCSSQSGHNTVSWYQQALGQGPQFIFQYYREEENGRGNFPPRFSGLQFPNYSSELNVNALELDDSALYLCASNVGRGQGDTQYFGPGTRLTVL.

This clone was seen more than once but under ten times. The rearrangement uses TRBV5-1 and TRBJ1-2, with 9 bases aligning to TRBD1. V shed 0 bases and J 4 bases; nucleotides not matched to a gene: 7. This CDR3 region has 16 residues. Germline V gene lookup returns CDR1 SGHRS and CDR2 YFSETQ. CDR3 amino acids: CASSLVGTGPLYGYTF. In DNA form, the CDR3 reads TGCGCCAGCAGCTTGGTGGGGACAGGGCCACTCTATGGCTACACCTTC.

In this sample, this clone turned up many times. This sample also contains other DNA sequences that code for the same CDR3. The V and J genes are TRBV27 and TRBJ1-3; D gene ambiguous. The germline V and J ends were trimmed by 6 bases and 4 bases, with 4 bases remaining between them. CDR1 and CDR2 (germline): MNHEY, SMNVEV (reference sequence). The CDR3 consists of 11 residues. The CDR3 reads CASRGGNTIYF. The CDR3, as DNA: TGTGCCAGCAGGGGAGGAAACACCATATATTTT.

The sample holds a few counts of this clone. The chain carries TRBV6-5 and TRBJ1-5; 7 nucleotides align to TRBD1. Germline V gene data show CDR1 as MNHEY and CDR2 as SVGAGI. There are 14 residues in the CDR3. The V and J ends lost 8 bases and 6 bases, in that order; junction bases with no gene match: 10. The CDR3 nucleotides read TGTGCCAGCCTTCTCGTTGAGGGGGCTCAGCCCCAGCATTTT. Protein: CASLLVEGAQPQHF.

This clone was detected only a few times. V and J are TRBV7-2 and TRBJ2-5, with 13 nucleotides matching TRBD2. CDR1 is SGHTA and CDR2 is FQGNSA in the germline V gene. V lost 5 bases and J lost 1; bases outside the gene matches: 7. This CDR3 region has 17 residues. In DNA, the CDR3 is TGTGCCAGCAGCCACGGACTAGCGGGAGCCCTCCAAGAGACCCAGTACTTC. This encodes CASSHGLAGALQETQYF.

This clone turned up a few times. This clone may be a read error of a much larger clone one base away. This CDR3 is also generated by other DNA sequences in the sample. CDR3 amino acids: CASSLIPSTDTQYF. The CDR3 DNA sequence: TGTGCCAGCAGCTTAATTCCTAGCACAGATACGCAGTATTTT. This chain uses TRBV7-2 with TRBJ2-3; no definite D call. V lost 2 bases and J lost 0, with 6 bases in between. The germline V gene has CDR1 SGHTA and CDR2 FQGNSA. The CDR3 runs 14 residues.

This clone occurred a few times. V is TRBV30 and J is TRBJ2-7; 8 positions match TRBD2. This CDR3 region has 13 residues. V shed 2 bases and J 2 bases; nucleotides not matched to a gene: 2. CDR1 is GTSNPN and CDR2 is SVGIG in the germline V gene (reference sequence). The CDR3 sequence is CAWSSGSPYEQYF. The DNA for the CDR3 is TGTGCCTGGAGTAGCGGGAGCCCCTACGAGCAGTACTTC.

This clone has only a few counts. The V call is TRBV7-2, the J call TRBJ2-3, with D possibly TRBD2 on 6 matching bases. Germline CDR1 is SGHTA and CDR2 is FQGNSA. V lost 5 bases to trimming and J lost 5 bases, with 14 bases between them. There are 14 residues in the CDR3. The CDR3, as DNA: TGTGCCAGCAGCCCCGGAGGGCGCCGAGATACGCAGTATTTT. Its translation is CASSPGGRRDTQYF.

This clone was counted only a few times. CDR3 sequence reads: CASSPGTAHNYGYTF. In DNA form, the CDR3 reads TGTGCCAGCAGCCCCGGGACAGCGCATAACTATGGCTACACCTTC. V gene TRBV7-2 combines with J gene TRBJ1-2, with 7 bases aligning to TRBD1. The CDR3 is made up of 15 amino acids. V shed 5 bases and J 1 base; nucleotides not matched to a gene: 7. Germline lookup yields CDR1 SGHTA and CDR2 FQGNSA.

In this sample, this clone turned up many times. One end of the junction varies from germline; a read error may be responsible. The J gene is TRBJ2-4, the V gene TRBV2; 10 bases fit TRBD1. There are 16 residues in the CDR3. The V gene's germline CDR1 is SNHLY and CDR2 FYNNEI. The CDR3 loop is CASREGTGVAKNIQYF. CDR3 in DNA: TGTGCCAGCAGGGAAGGGACAGGGGTAGCCAAAAACATTCAGTACTTC.

V usage is TRBV5-4 and J usage is TRBJ1-1; 7 bases are shared with TRBD1. Germline CDR1 reads SGHNT; CDR2 reads YYREEE (reference sequence). The CDR3 covers 14 residues. Unmatched junction bases numbered 8, after V lost 6 bases and J lost 3 bases. The CDR3 protein is CASTRRDRDTEAFF. The CDR3 DNA reads TGTGCCAGCACCAGAAGAGACAGGGACACTGAAGCTTTCTTT. Complete variable domain (other parts from reference TRBV5-4 and TRBJ1-1): ETGVTQSPTHLIKTRGQQVTLRCSSQSGHNTVSWYQQALGQGPQFIFQYYREEENGRGNFPPRFSGLQFPNYSSELNVNALELDDSALYLCASTRRDRDTEAFFGQGTRLTVV.

V gene TRBV29-1 combines with J gene TRBJ2-7, with D possibly being TRBD2 (6 bases). The CDR3 covers 13 residues. Trimming removed 8 bases from V and 0 bases from J, with 14 bases in between. Germline CDR1 is SQVTM and CDR2 is ANQGSEA. CDR3 nucleotide sequence: TGCAGCCCCCTCGGGGAGGACTCCTACGAGCAGTACTTC. Residues: CSPLGEDSYEQYF.

The rearrangement uses TRBV18 and TRBJ1-2; 7 nucleotides line up with TRBD1. V shed 1 base, J shed 4 bases, and the junction held 6 bases outside the gene matches. This CDR3 region has 15 residues. In germline, CDR1 is KGHSH, CDR2 LQKENI. The CDR3 DNA is TGTGCCAGCTCACCACAAGGACAGGCCACCTATGGCTACACCTTC. Amino acids: CASSPQGQATYGYTF.

The rearrangement joins TRBV9 to TRBJ1-5, with D perhaps TRBD1 (5 bases). V gave up 1 base and J gave up 7 bases, with 12 bases separating them. From germline, CDR1 is SGDLS and CDR2 YYNGEE. The CDR3 consists of 14 residues. In DNA form, the CDR3 reads TGTGCCAGCAGCGTACACGGGGCTGGGCAGCCCCAGCATTTT. It yields the protein CASSVHGAGQPQHF.

The sample holds many counts of this clone. This chain joins TRBV29-1 and TRBJ1-3, with a tentative D call TRBD1 (5 bases). This CDR3 has 13 amino acids. The V gene's germline CDR1 is SQVTM and CDR2 ANQGSEA. The germline V and J ends were trimmed by 4 bases and 2 bases, with 9 bases remaining between them. CDR3 DNA sequence: TGCAGCGTTGGTTCGGGGGCTGGAAACACCATATATTTT. Translated, it gives CSVGSGAGNTIYF.

There are a few counts of this clone. This chain joins TRBV7-2 and TRBJ2-3; D call uncertain. The CDR3 is 14 amino acids. The germline gives CDR1 SGHTA, CDR2 FQGNSA. Trimming shortened V by 3 bases and J by 3 bases, and 10 bases separated the two germline ends. The CDR3 reads CASSFTGPTDTQYF. The CDR3 bases are TGTGCCAGCAGCTTCACCGGTCCAACAGATACGCAGTATTTT.

The chain joins TRBV14 to TRBJ2-3; 7 nucleotides align to TRBD1. CDR1 SGHDN and CDR2 FVKESK come from the germline V gene. There are 18 residues in the CDR3. J lost 1 base, V lost 3 bases, and 13 bases had no gene match. In nucleotides, the CDR3 is TGTGCCAGCAGCCAGGCCGGGACAGTCACCTGGGGCACAGATACGCAGTATTTT. It translates to CASSQAGTVTWGTDTQYF. Drawing the rest from reference TRBV14 and TRBJ2-3, the complete variable domain is EAGVTQFPSHSVIEKGQTVTLRCDPISGHDNLYWYRRVMGKEIKFLLHFVKESKQDESGMPNNRFLAERTGGTYSTLKVQPAELEDSGVYFCASSQAGTVTWGTDTQYFGPGTRLTVL.

The J gene is TRBJ1-2, the V gene TRBV28; no reliable D call. Germline V CDR1 and CDR2: MDHEN, SYDVKM. This CDR3 spans 14 amino acids. V lost 5 bases, J lost 3 bases, and 13 bases lay in between. CDR3 sequence (DNA): TGTGCCAGCAGTCCCGGCGGGTATGACTATGGCTACACCTTC. Its protein is CASSPGGYDYGYTF.

This clone was seen repeatedly, ten times or more. The chain couples TRBV7-6 to TRBJ2-5, with D perhaps TRBD2 (5 bases). CDR1 is SGHVS and CDR2 is FNYEAQ in the germline V gene. The CDR3 is 13 amino acids. Deletions cut 5 bases from V and 0 bases from J, with 7 bases between. CDR3 nucleotides: TGTGCCAGCAGCCGAGGGCACCAAGAGACCCAGTACTTC. Amino acids: CASSRGHQETQYF.

V and J are TRBV29-1 and TRBJ2-5; 8 nucleotides align to TRBD1. The CDR3 extends over 13 amino acids. The V segment lost 6 bases and the J segment 5 bases; nucleotides outside the gene matches: 8. The germline V gene encodes CDR1 SQVTM and CDR2 ANQGSEA. The CDR3 region has the DNA TGCAGCGTCCAGGACAGGGCGGGGGAGACCCAGTACTTC. Protein product: CSVQDRAGETQYF.

The chain couples TRBV5-4 to TRBJ2-5, with TRBD2 matching over 8 bases. The V and J ends lost 1 base and 4 bases, in that order; junction bases with no gene match: 0. The CDR3 runs to 13 residues. CDR1 and CDR2 from the germline V gene are SGHNT and YYREEE (reference sequence). In DNA, the CDR3 is TGTGCCAGCAGCTTGACTAGCGGAGAGACCCAGTACTTC. Its protein product is CASSLTSGETQYF.

V is TRBV14 and J is TRBJ1-1; D is perhaps TRBD1 (5 bases). V was trimmed by 0 bases and J by 8 bases, leaving 10 bases between them. This CDR3 region has 13 residues. The germline CDR1 and CDR2 sequences are SGHDN and FVKESK. The CDR3 coding sequence is TGTGCCAGCAGCCAAGATTCGAGGACAGAAGCTTTCTTT. Its translation is CASSQDSRTEAFF.

The rearrangement links TRBV18 to TRBJ2-4; D possibly corresponds to TRBD1 (6 bases). V was shortened by 3 bases and J by 8 bases, with 11 bases between the two germline ends. Germline V CDR1 and CDR2: KGHSH, LQKENI. The CDR3 covers 13 residues. The CDR3 DNA reads TGTGCCAGCTCACCTGGACAGTTCGACATTCAGTACTTC. It encodes CASSPGQFDIQYF.

The J gene is TRBJ2-5, the V gene TRBV7-6, with 8 bases lining up with TRBD2. The CDR3 loop spans 16 amino acids. Per germline, CDR1 SGHVS and CDR2 FNYEAQ. Losses at the gene ends were 7 bases for V and 5 bases for J; bases not matched to a gene: 15. The CDR3 reads CASTQGSGRTWETQYF. The CDR3, as DNA: TGTGCCAGCACCCAGGGCAGCGGGAGAACATGGGAGACCCAGTACTTC.

This clone was counted only a few times. Relative to the germline gene, one junction end is altered; a read error may explain this. Here the CDR3 reads CASTLKGDSYGYTF. CDR3 sequence (DNA): TGTGCCAGCACCTTAAAGGGTGATAGCTATGGCTACACCTTC. The gene calls are TRBV11-2 and TRBJ1-2; no reliable D call. CDR3 size: 14 residues. Germline V gene data show CDR1 as SGHAT and CDR2 as FQNNGV.